Following are 27 T cell receptor beta chains from one sample sequenced in a study of blood T cell repertoires in COVID-19. Sequenced by immunoSEQ multiplex PCR; TCRdb stores in-frame clones only, minus some. Among 150,000 or so clones listed, almost 85% were seen once. Sequencing was performed on PBMCs or T cells enriched from blood (not recorded which). Receptors originate from a man aged 50 to 60 who had recovered from COVID-19.

The CDR3 sequence is CASSPRDYLPEAFF. For the CDR3, the DNA is TGCGCCAGCAGCCCAAGGGACTACCTACCTGAAGCTTTCTTT. The genes are TRBV4-1 and TRBJ1-1, with D tentatively TRBD1 (5 bases). The ends were cut back, 4 bases at V and 6 bases at J, with 15 bases in the middle. The CDR3 runs to 14 residues. Germline V gives CDR1 MGHRA, CDR2 YSYEKL.

This clone was recorded once. The chain is built from TRBV6-4 and TRBJ2-3, with 7 bases that match TRBD2. The trim removed 3 bases at V and 5 bases at J, leaving 8 bases unmatched. This CDR3 is built from 15 residues. The germline V gene has CDR1 MRHNA and CDR2 SNTAGT. CDR3 residues: CASSDKAERGDTQYF. In DNA, the CDR3 is TGTGCCAGCAGTGATAAAGCGGAGCGGGGAGATACGCAGTATTTT.

This clone appeared once. The V gene is TRBV27, the J gene TRBJ1-2, with D unclear. V gave up 2 bases and J gave up 0 bases, with 10 bases separating them. CDR1 is MNHEY, CDR2 SMNVEV, per germline (reference sequence). The CDR3 length is 15 residues. CDR3 coding DNA: TGTGCCAGCAGTTTAAGATCCCCAGCTAACTATGGCTACACCTTC. Translation: CASSLRSPANYGYTF.

This clone has only one observation. The chain has TRBV14 and TRBJ2-3; D is uncertain. V was pared by 0 bases and J by 7 bases, with 17 bases between. This CDR3 region has 16 residues. CDR1 SGHDN and CDR2 FVKESK come from the germline V gene. For the CDR3, the DNA is TGTGCCAGCAGCCAAGATACGGCTAGGTTTTATAATACGCAGTATTTT. Its protein is CASSQDTARFYNTQYF.

This rearrangement joins TRBV5-1 to TRBJ2-6; possible D gene TRBD1, 8 bases. The CDR3 consists of 19 residues. Per the germline V gene, CDR1 is SGHRS and CDR2 is YFSETQ. V lost 3 bases and J 3 bases, leaving 22 bases between the germline ends. CDR3 in DNA: TGCGCCAGCAGCTCTAAGGACAGGGAGGGTATATTTGGGGCCAACGTCCTGACTTTC. It codes for CASSSKDREGIFGANVLTF.

The V call is TRBV3-1 (or the pseudogene TRBV3-2), the J call TRBJ2-4; 7 bases match TRBD2. The V segment lost 0 bases and the J segment 2 bases; nucleotides outside the gene matches: 10. The CDR3 runs to 18 residues. Germline V gene data show CDR1 as LGHDT and CDR2 as YNNKEL (reference sequence). CDR3 amino acids: CASSQDGWASGTKNIQYF. DNA of the CDR3: TGTGCCAGCAGCCAAGATGGTTGGGCCAGCGGGACCAAAAACATTCAGTACTTC.

The rearrangement uses TRBV27 and TRBJ2-3; 12 bases match TRBD2. This CDR3 region has 17 residues. Germline V gene data show CDR1 as MNHEY and CDR2 as SMNVEV (reference sequence). V dropped 3 bases and J dropped 6; count of bases not matched to a gene: 10. CDR3 sequence: CASSFSASGGAWDTQYF. CDR3 in DNA: TGTGCCAGCAGTTTCTCGGCTAGCGGGGGGGCATGGGATACGCAGTATTTT.

The rearrangement joins TRBV20-1 to TRBJ2-5, with 9 bases identical to TRBD1. Germline-derived CDR1 and CDR2 are DFQATT and SNEGSKA (reference sequence). V shed 3 bases, J shed 4 bases, and the junction held 6 bases outside the gene matches. This CDR3 comprises 14 residues. The CDR3, as DNA: TGCAGTGCTAGTAGACAGGGGGTAGGAGAGACCCAGTACTTC. This gives the protein CSASRQGVGETQYF.

V usage is TRBV11-1 and J usage is TRBJ2-1; TRBD1 agrees at 7 bases. Germline V gene data show CDR1 as SGHAT and CDR2 as FQDESV (reference sequence). Trimming took 5 bases from V and 6 from J; bases not matched to a gene: 4. The CDR3 sequence is 13 residues long. CDR3 residues: CASSHWDSNEQFF. In DNA, the CDR3 is TGTGCCAGCAGCCATTGGGACAGCAATGAGCAGTTCTTC.

The CDR3 nucleotides read TGTGCCAGCAGCGCTGGGACAGGAAACATCAATGAAAAACTGTTTTTT. This sequence encodes CASSAGTGNINEKLFF. The gene calls are TRBV7-9 and TRBJ1-4; TRBD1 aligns across 8 bases. V was pared by 5 bases and J by 5 bases, with 10 bases of the junction left unmatched. CDR1 is SEHNR, CDR2 FQNEAQ, per germline (reference sequence). The CDR3 is 16 amino acids.

The chain recombines TRBV28 with TRBJ2-7, with unresolved D. CDR1 and CDR2 (germline): MDHEN, SYDVKM. V dropped 5 bases and J dropped 5 bases, with 13 bases sitting between them. The CDR3 totals 13 residues. The CDR3 DNA sequence: TGTGCCAGCAGTCCTGCCCCGGAGAACGAGCAGTACTTC. Its protein is CASSPAPENEQYF.

The chain uses TRBV5-1 and TRBJ2-5; D gene unclear. V lost 3 bases and J 4 bases, leaving 4 bases between the germline ends. The CDR3 spans 11 residues. Germline V gives CDR1 SGHRS, CDR2 YFSETQ. The CDR3 DNA follows: TGCGCCAGCAGCTCCGGAGAGACCCAGTACTTC. This codes for CASSSGETQYF.

This clone has a single count. This chain links TRBV7-8 with TRBJ1-1; maybe TRBD1 (6 bases). The CDR3 length is 15 residues. Germline V lookup: CDR1 SGHVS, CDR2 FQNEAQ. Trimming left V 5 bases short and J 1 base short, with 14 bases between. The DNA for the CDR3 is TGTGCCAGCAGCAGAAGCTTGGGACAGAACACTGAAGCTTTCTTT. Translating it yields CASSRSLGQNTEAFF.

The chain has TRBV29-1 and TRBJ2-2; TRBD2 matches at 12 bases. The CDR3 length is 16 residues. The V gene's germline CDR1 is SQVTM and CDR2 ANQGSEA. Trimming removed 0 bases from V and 5 bases from J; junction bases left unmatched: 4. The CDR3 nucleotides are TGCAGCGTTGAAGAGACTAGCGGGGGACTGACCGGGGAGCTGTTTTTT. Its protein product is CSVEETSGGLTGELFF.

Sample share makes this clone medium-sized. V is TRBV24-1 and J is TRBJ2-7; 8 nucleotides align to TRBD1. With V trimmed by 3 bases and J by 3 bases, 9 bases remained unmatched. Germline assignment: CDR1 KGHDR and CDR2 SFDVKD. This CDR3 comprises 16 residues. CDR3 bases: TGTGCCACCAGTGATGAGCAGGGGGCAGGGGGCTACGAGCAGTACTTC. Its translation: CATSDEQGAGGYEQYF.

This clone was counted a single time. The chain combines TRBV7-6 with TRBJ1-2, with D perhaps TRBD1 (5 bases). The CDR3 has 16 residues. V was clipped by 0 bases and J by 5 bases, with 16 bases between them. CDR1 is SGHVS, CDR2 FNYEAQ, per germline. The CDR3 nucleotides are TGTGCCAGCAGCTTAGCGGTCGGGGGAATTTCTTATGGCTACACCTTC. The encoded protein is CASSLAVGGISYGYTF.

CDR3 nucleotides: TGTGCCAGCAGCTTAGTGGGTCGAGCTCGGGGAACTAGCTACGAGCAGTACTTC. It encodes CASSLVGRARGTSYEQYF. The chain joins TRBV11-2 to TRBJ2-7; weak D call: TRBD2 (5 bases). This CDR3 has 18 residues. V was clipped by 1 base and J by 3 bases, with 22 bases between them. Germline loops: CDR1 SGHAT, CDR2 FQNNGV.

The chain couples TRBV29-1 to TRBJ1-1; D is unclear. Trimming cost V 4 bases and J 10 bases, with 16 bases left between them. This CDR3 has 12 residues. Germline V lookup: CDR1 SQVTM, CDR2 ANQGSEA. The CDR3 loop is CSVVTDVGGAFF. The CDR3 nucleotides are TGCAGCGTTGTGACGGACGTCGGAGGAGCTTTCTTT.

This chain joins TRBV15 and TRBJ1-3; weak D call: TRBD1 (5 bases). Germline CDR1 is LNHNV and CDR2 is YYDKDF (reference sequence). The CDR3 sequence is 18 residues long. Trimming removed 2 bases at V and 0 bases at J, with 17 bases between. The CDR3 is CATSRYRFVTGSGNTIYF. Here the CDR3 DNA reads TGTGCCACCAGCAGATATAGATTTGTCACAGGCTCTGGAAACACCATATATTTT.

This clone occurred a few times. This chain joins TRBV7-9 and TRBJ2-6; tentative D call: TRBD1 (5 bases). Trimming cost V 6 bases and J 4 bases, with 13 bases left between them. Per germline, CDR1 SEHNR and CDR2 FQNEAQ (reference sequence). The CDR3 extends over 15 amino acids. The CDR3 loop reads CASRKQGTGANVLTF. The CDR3 DNA reads TGTGCCAGCAGAAAGCAGGGTACCGGGGCCAACGTCCTGACTTTC. Filled out from reference TRBV7-9 and TRBJ2-6, the complete variable domain reads DTGVSQNPRHKITKRGQNVTFRCDPISEHNRLYWYRQTLGQGPEFLTYFQNEAQLEKSRLLSDRFSAERPKGSFSTLEIQRTEQGDSAMYLCASRKQGTGANVLTFGAGSRLTVL.

The chain links TRBV7-2 to TRBJ1-6, with 12 positions matching TRBD1. J was trimmed by 7 bases and V by 5 bases; bases with no gene match: 6. The CDR3 is 16 amino acids. CDR1 is SGHTA and CDR2 is FQGNSA in the germline V gene. This chain's CDR3 is CASSQRDRGPNSPLHF. DNA for the CDR3: TGTGCCAGCAGCCAACGGGACAGGGGGCCCAATTCACCCCTCCACTTT. Full variable domain (rest looked up from reference TRBV7-2 and TRBJ1-6): GAGVSQSPSNKVTEKGKDVELRCDPISGHTALYWYRQSLGQGLEFLIYFQGNSAPDKSGLPSDRFSAERTGGSVSTLTIQRTQQEDSAVYLCASSQRDRGPNSPLHFGNGTRLTVT.

The J gene is TRBJ2-2, the V gene TRBV6-5; a weak D match, TRBD2 (6 bases). Trimming left V 4 bases short and J 4 bases short, with 16 bases between. From germline, CDR1 is MNHEY and CDR2 SVGAGI. This CDR3 contains 16 residues. The CDR3 DNA sequence: TGTGCCAGCAGTTTTGTGTCCACCGGGAGCACCGGGGAGCTGTTTTTT. Its protein product is CASSFVSTGSTGELFF.

The genes are TRBV4-2 and TRBJ1-6; TRBD1 might be the D (6 bases). Germline CDR1 and CDR2: LGHNA and YNFKEQ. The V end was cut by 5 bases, the J end by 1 base, with 15 bases between. The CDR3 runs to 17 residues. The CDR3 is CASSGDEGGSYNSPLHF. CDR3 nucleotide sequence: TGTGCCAGCAGCGGGGACGAGGGGGGGTCCTATAATTCACCCCTCCACTTT.

This clone was picked up a small number of times. The rearrangement links TRBV27 to TRBJ1-5; weak D call: TRBD1 (6 bases). Trimming removed 6 bases from V and 1 base from J, with 13 bases in between. Germline lookup yields CDR1 MNHEY and CDR2 SMNVEV (reference sequence). The CDR3 runs 15 residues. CDR3 DNA sequence: TGTGCCAGCAGCCTCACGCAGGGGAGCAATCAGCCCCAGCATTTT. Its protein product is CASSLTQGSNQPQHF.

The chain is built from TRBV14 and TRBJ2-1; perhaps TRBD2 as D (5 bases). Germline V lookup: CDR1 SGHDN, CDR2 FVKESK. The CDR3 consists of 14 residues. Trimming left V 3 bases short and J 9 bases short, with 15 bases between. The CDR3 region is CASSHDTRWGEQFF. DNA for the CDR3: TGTGCCAGCAGCCATGATACTAGATGGGGTGAGCAGTTCTTC.

This chain connects TRBV20-1 to TRBJ2-3; TRBD2 is a possible D gene (5 bases). Per germline, CDR1 DFQATT and CDR2 SNEGSKA (reference sequence). With 7 bases removed from V and 4 bases from J, the gap between germline ends came to 9 bases. This CDR3 spans 11 amino acids. CDR3 in amino acids: CSVRDADTQYF. The DNA of the CDR3 is TGCAGTGTCCGGGATGCAGATACGCAGTATTTT.

This chain links TRBV4-2 with TRBJ1-5; D gene unclear. CDR1 and CDR2 (germline): LGHNA, YNFKEQ. The CDR3 contains 15 residues. V was clipped by 5 bases and J by 0 bases, with 11 bases between them. The chain's CDR3 is CASSYTRDSNQPQHF. DNA of the CDR3: TGTGCCAGCAGCTACACTCGGGATAGCAATCAGCCCCAGCATTTT.